The 10 T cell receptor beta chains below come from one sample, sequenced in a study of blood T cell repertoires in COVID-19. Method: immunoSEQ multiplex PCR; TCRdb's copy keeps in-frame clones and lacks some. The sample consists of 150,000 or so clones, 76% of them appearing once. Source material: peripheral blood. These receptors were taken from a woman older than 75 with active or convalescent COVID-19.

The count of this clone is one. CDR3 amino acids: CASSRMGQVNEKLFF. CDR3 coding DNA: TGTGCCAGCTCACGCATGGGACAGGTTAATGAAAAACTGTTTTTT. The rearrangement uses TRBV18 and TRBJ1-4; 8 nucleotides line up with TRBD1. J lost 4 bases, V lost 4 bases, and 5 bases had no gene match. CDR3 length: 15 residues. Germline V gene sequence: CDR1 KGHSH, CDR2 LQKENI. The full variable domain, rest sourced from reference TRBV18 and TRBJ1-4, is NAGVMQNPRHLVRRRGQEARLRCSPMKGHSHVYWYRQLPEEGLKFMVYLQKENIIDESGMPKERFSAEFPKEGPSILRIQQVVRGDSAAYFCASSRMGQVNEKLFFGSGTQLSVL.

In this sample, this clone turned up a few times. This chain connects TRBV30 to TRBJ2-1; TRBD1 matches at 8 bases. This CDR3 has 14 amino acids. Trimming at V came to 5 bases and at J to 4 bases, leaving 7 bases not matched to a gene. Per germline, CDR1 GTSNPN and CDR2 SVGIG (reference sequence). The CDR3 region is CAWFPGQAYNEQFF. The DNA of the CDR3 is TGTGCCTGGTTCCCGGGACAGGCATACAATGAGCAGTTCTTC.

The gene calls are TRBV29-1 and TRBJ1-3; TRBD1 matches at 9 bases. The V and J ends lost 5 bases and 7 bases, in that order; junction bases with no gene match: 6. The CDR3 is 13 amino acids. CDR1 is SQVTM and CDR2 is ANQGSEA in the germline V gene. CDR3 nucleotide sequence: TGCAGCGTTTGGACAGGGGTCGGGAACACCATATATTTT. Translating it yields CSVWTGVGNTIYF.

The rearrangement links TRBV7-9 to TRBJ1-1; D gene ambiguous. Looked up from germline, CDR1 is SEHNR and CDR2 is FQNEAQ (reference sequence). Trimming took off 5 bases at V and 0 bases at J, with 19 bases between the two ends. This CDR3 is built from 17 residues. The CDR3: CASSLKVGIRVNTEAFF. CDR3 DNA: TGTGCCAGCAGCCTTAAAGTCGGGATTAGGGTGAACACTGAAGCTTTCTTT.

The chain has TRBV10-3 and TRBJ1-4, with D unclear. The CDR3 runs 13 residues. Per the germline V gene, CDR1 is ENHRY and CDR2 is SYGVKD. Trimming removed 8 bases at V and 5 bases at J, with 12 bases between. Written as DNA, the CDR3 is TGTGCCATCGCAAGGGAGCAGAATGAAAAACTGTTTTTT. It encodes CAIAREQNEKLFF.

This clone has a handful of counts. The chain combines TRBV6-8 with TRBJ1-1; a possible D gene is TRBD1 (5 bases). CDR3 length: 14 amino acids. Germline CDR1 MNHGY, CDR2 SAAAGT. V was trimmed by 8 bases and J by 1 base, leaving 14 bases between them. The CDR3 loop reads CASGRQPGNTEAFF. DNA for the CDR3: TGTGCCAGCGGTAGACAGCCTGGGAACACTGAAGCTTTCTTT.

The V call is TRBV30, the J call TRBJ2-1; unclear D gene. Germline assignment: CDR1 GTSNPN and CDR2 SVGIG (reference sequence). Trimming pared 0 bases from V and 10 bases from J, leaving 10 bases between. The CDR3 is made up of 12 amino acids. In DNA form, the CDR3 reads TGTGCCTGGAGTGTATCGGTGAGGGAGCAGTTCTTC. This gives the protein CAWSVSVREQFF.

The CDR3 DNA sequence: TGTGCCAGCAGCTTAAGCGGCTACGAGCAGTACTTC. Amino acid sequence: CASSLSGYEQYF. The genes are TRBV7-2 and TRBJ2-7, with D perhaps TRBD2 (5 bases). Germline lookup yields CDR1 SGHTA and CDR2 FQGNSA. Trimming pared 2 bases from V and 3 bases from J, leaving 5 bases between. This CDR3 region has 12 residues.

The CDR3 bases are TGCGCCAGCAGCTTGGAAGGGGGGGAAGAGACCCAGTACTTC. Translating it yields CASSLEGGEETQYF. This chain uses TRBV5-1 with TRBJ2-5; D perhaps matches TRBD2 (7 bases). The CDR3 has 14 amino acids. V was pared by 0 bases and J by 3 bases, with 9 bases between. In germline, CDR1 is SGHRS, CDR2 YFSETQ.

The chain couples TRBV9 to TRBJ1-3, with D possibly being TRBD1 (6 bases). V dropped 4 bases and J dropped 6 bases, with 23 bases sitting between them. CDR1 SGDLS and CDR2 YYNGEE come from the germline V gene. The CDR3 covers 17 residues. CDR3: CASSKGSRQDVLNTIYF. CDR3 nucleotides: TGTGCCAGCAGCAAAGGAAGTCGACAGGATGTATTAAACACCATATATTTT.